This TCR beta chain was recovered during a study of blood T cell repertoires in COVID-19. Clones were sequenced by immunoSEQ multiplex PCR, and TCRdb holds only the in-frame ones, with some missing. Here the sample spans approximately 220,000 clones, more than 70% being singletons. The CDR3 has 20 residues. Per the germline V gene, CDR1 is KGHSH and CDR2 is LQKENI. V dropped 3 bases and J dropped 1; count of bases not matched to a gene: 16. The TCR comes from a woman between 40 and 55 years old with acute COVID-19. Sample: PBMCs or T cells enriched from blood (not recorded which). The chain carries TRBV18 and TRBJ2-2, with 8 bases aligning to TRBD1. The CDR3 protein is CASSPPIRAGQGRNTGELFF. CDR3 DNA: TGTGCCAGCTCACCTCCAATACGAGCAGGACAGGGCCGGAACACCGGGGAGCTGTTTTTT.